This TCR beta chain originates from a study of control samples from healthy donors and cancer patients. With V trimmed by 4 bases and J by 5 bases, 6 bases remained unmatched. CDR1 and CDR2 (germline): SGHRS, YFSETQ. The CDR3 totals 14 residues. Here immunoSEQ multiplex PCR was the method, and the copy in TCRdb shows in-frame clones only, minus some. Here the sample spans 45,000 or so clones, approximately 90% being singletons. The TCR was taken from a middle-aged woman with head and neck cancer. Sample: PBMCs. The V gene is TRBV5-1, the J gene TRBJ2-7, with 10 bases fitting TRBD1. The CDR3 DNA sequence: TGCGCCAGCAGCATGACAGGGGGCTTCGACGAGCAGTACTTC. This encodes CASSMTGGFDEQYF.